This section outlines one TCR beta chain sequence together with its context. This sample stems from a study of blood T cell repertoires in COVID-19. As for the study in general: Specimens from acute and convalescent COVID-19 originated in the United States, Italy and Spain. T cells, B-cell-depleted T cells, or PBMCs supplied cDNA or gDNA.

Method: immunoSEQ multiplex PCR; TCRdb's copy keeps in-frame clones and lacks some. Among fewer than 250,000 clones listed, around four fifths were seen once. Patients at the Seattle site were enrolled during active infection and followed longitudinally. This CDR3 contains 15 residues. V gave up 5 bases and J gave up 6 bases, with 19 bases separating them. The germline V gene has CDR1 SGHTA and CDR2 FQGNSA. The receptor was derived from a man in his 60s with COVID-19, enrolled during active disease. The chain has TRBV7-2 and TRBJ1-1, with D hard to call. Specimen: peripheral blood. The CDR3 nucleotides are TGTGCCAGCAGCCTACGACAAGGAGGGTTTGCTGAAGCTTTCTTT. As protein: CASSLRQGGFAEAFF. Using reference TRBV7-2 and TRBJ1-1 for the parts outside the CDR3, the full variable domain is GAGVSQSPSNKVTEKGKDVELRCDPISGHTALYWYRQSLGQGLEFLIYFQGNSAPDKSGLPSDRFSAERTGGSVSTLTIQRTQQEDSAVYLCASSLRQGGFAEAFFGQGTRLTVV.